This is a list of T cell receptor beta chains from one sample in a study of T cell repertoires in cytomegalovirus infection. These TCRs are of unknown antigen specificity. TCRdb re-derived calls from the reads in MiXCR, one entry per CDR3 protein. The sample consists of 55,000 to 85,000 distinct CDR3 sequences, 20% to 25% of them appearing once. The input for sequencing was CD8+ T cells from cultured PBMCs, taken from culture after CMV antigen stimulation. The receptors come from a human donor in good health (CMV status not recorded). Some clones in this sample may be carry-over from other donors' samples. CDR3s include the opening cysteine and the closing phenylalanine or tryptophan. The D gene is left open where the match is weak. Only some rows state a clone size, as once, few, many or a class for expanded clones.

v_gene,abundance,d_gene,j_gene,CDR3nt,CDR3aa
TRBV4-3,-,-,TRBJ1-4,TGCGCCAGCAGCCATCGCGCGGACGACAGCAATGAAAAACTGTTTTTT,CASSHRADDSNEKLFF
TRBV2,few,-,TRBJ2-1,TGTGCCAGCAGTGATGAGTACAATGAGCAGTTCTTC,CASSDEYNEQFF
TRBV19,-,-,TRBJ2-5,TGTGCCAGTAGTATGTACCAAGAGACCCAGTACTTC,CASSMYQETQYF
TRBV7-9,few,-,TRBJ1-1,TGTGCCAGCAGCTTAGAATCCCCAGAAGCTTTCTTT,CASSLESPEAFF
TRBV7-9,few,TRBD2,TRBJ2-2,TGTGCCAGCAGCACCCCCGAGACTAGCGTGGGCGGGGAGCTGTTTTTT,CASSTPETSVGGELFF
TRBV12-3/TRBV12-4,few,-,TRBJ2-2,TGTGCCAGCAGTGAGAACACCGGGGAGCTGTTTTTT,CASSENTGELFF
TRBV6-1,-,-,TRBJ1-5,TGTGCCAGCAGTGAAGCGAGGGCAAGCAATCAGCCCCAGCATTTT,CASSEARASNQPQHF
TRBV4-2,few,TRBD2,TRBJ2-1,TGTGCCAGCAGCCAAGACGTTAGCGGGGGGGCTTACAATGAGCAGTTCTTC,CASSQDVSGGAYNEQFF
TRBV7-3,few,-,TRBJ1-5,TGTGCCAGCAGCTTAACCAGAGATAGCAATCAGCCCCAGCATTTT,CASSLTRDSNQPQHF
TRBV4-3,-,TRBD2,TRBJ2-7,TGCGCCAGCAGCCAAGATCCGACTAGCGGGGGCTACGAGCAGTACTTC,CASSQDPTSGGYEQYF
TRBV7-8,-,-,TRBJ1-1,TGTGCCAGCAGCTTTAGCGGCAGGGCAGGGTGGACTGAAGCTTTCTTT,CASSFSGRAGWTEAFF
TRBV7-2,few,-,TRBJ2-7,TGTGCCAGCAGCTTACTAGGGCCCTCCTACGAGCAGTACTTC,CASSLLGPSYEQYF
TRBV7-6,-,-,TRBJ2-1,TGTGCCAGCAGCCACAGCGGGTTTAGCTCCTACAATGAGCAGTTCTTC,CASSHSGFSSYNEQFF
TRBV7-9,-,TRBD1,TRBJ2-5,TGTGCCAGCATCCAGGACAGGGGGCAAGAGACCCAGTACTTC,CASIQDRGQETQYF
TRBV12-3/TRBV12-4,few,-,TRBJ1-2,TGTGCCGAGAGGCGGGGGAACTATGGCTACACCTTC,CAERRGNYGYTF
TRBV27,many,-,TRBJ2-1,TGTGCCAGCAGTCCGGGACGTAGCAATGAGCAGTTCTTC,CASSPGRSNEQFF
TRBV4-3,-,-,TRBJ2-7,TGCGCCAGCAGCCAGGGGGCACAAACCTACGAGCAGTACTTC,CASSQGAQTYEQYF
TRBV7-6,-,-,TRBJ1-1,TGTGCCAGCAGCCCAGGACAGAGGACTGAAGCTTTCTTT,CASSPGQRTEAFF
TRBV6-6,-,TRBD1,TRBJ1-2,TGTGCCAGCAGTGAGGGACAGGGACTCTCCTATGGCTACACCTTC,CASSEGQGLSYGYTF
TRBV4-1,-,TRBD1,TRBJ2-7,TGCGCCAGCAGCCAGGGACAGGGAGGAACCTACGAGCAGTACTTC,CASSQGQGGTYEQYF
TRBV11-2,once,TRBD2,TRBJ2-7,TGTGCCAGCAGCCCGGGAGGGAGGGGCTCCTCCTACGAGCAGTACTTC,CASSPGGRGSSYEQYF
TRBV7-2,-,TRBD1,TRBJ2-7,TGTGCCAGCAGCTTATTCCCGGACAGGGACGAGCAGTACTTC,CASSLFPDRDEQYF
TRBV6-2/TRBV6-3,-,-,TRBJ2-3,TGTGCCAGCAACCTCGACCTGAGCACAGATACGCAGTATTTT,CASNLDLSTDTQYF
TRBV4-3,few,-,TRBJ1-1,TGCGCCAGCAGCCAGACAGAGAACACTGAAGCTTTCTTT,CASSQTENTEAFF
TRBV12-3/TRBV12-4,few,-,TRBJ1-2,TGTGCCAGCAGTTTAGCTTCCGGGGCTAACTATGGCTACACCTTC,CASSLASGANYGYTF
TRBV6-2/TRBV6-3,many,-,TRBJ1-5,TGTGCCAGCACCGATCCGACAGGTTCCGATCAGCCCCAGCATTTT,CASTDPTGSDQPQHF
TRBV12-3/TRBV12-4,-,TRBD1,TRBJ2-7,TGTGCCAGCAGCGCAGGGACAGGGTTCTACGAGCAGTACTTC,CASSAGTGFYEQYF
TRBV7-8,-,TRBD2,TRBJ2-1,TGTGCCAGCAGCTTAGGAGGTAGCGGGAGGGATGAGCAGTTCTTC,CASSLGGSGRDEQFF
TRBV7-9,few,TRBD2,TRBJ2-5,TGTGCCAGCAGCTTAGCGGGACTAGCGGGGGGGGGAGAAGAGACCCAGTACTTC,CASSLAGLAGGGEETQYF